The 28 T cell receptor beta chains reported below all come from one sample, sequenced in a study of molecular identifiers for immune sequencing clone quantification. TCRdb used MiXCR to reprocess the PCR reads, holding one entry per CDR3 protein. In the table there are about half a million distinct CDR3 sequences, under 30% of which are singletons. Input material: naive CD8+ T cells from blood, with Jurkat cell RNA spiked in. Subset noted: FACS-sorted CD8+CD4-CCR7+CD45RA+ naive T cells. The receptor set was obtained from a human donor in good health. Some libraries in this study had Jurkat cell RNA spiked in.

Many counts were recorded for this clonotype. At one of its ends the junction is not consistent with the germline gene, which may arise from a read error. The chain carries TRBV29-1 and TRBJ2-1; D might be TRBD2 (6 bases). Germline V gene data show CDR1 as SQVTM and CDR2 as ANQGSEA. The CDR3 loop spans 8 amino acids. CDR3: CSVSGGSF. CDR3 in DNA: TGCAGCGTATCCGGGGGATCCTTC.

V and J are TRBV12-3 or TRBV12-4 and TRBJ1-1; D is perhaps TRBD1 (5 bases). The CDR3 is 14 residues long. V was trimmed by 5 bases and J by 5 bases, leaving 15 bases between them. The CDR3, as DNA: TGTGCCAGCAGTCTCAACGGGCGGGGGACTGAAGCTTTCTTT. Amino acid sequence: CASSLNGRGTEAFF.

As concerns this clonotype: One base away lies a much larger clone, so this may be a sequencing read error. The conserved final phenylalanine or tryptophan is absent from the CDR3, which likely points to a read error. The chain has TRBV9 and TRBJ2-7; tentatively, D is TRBD1 (6 bases). Trimming took off 3 bases at V and 0 bases at J, with 13 bases between the two ends. The CDR3 runs to 15 residues. Looked up from germline, CDR1 is SGDLS and CDR2 is YYNGEE. In DNA form, the CDR3 reads TGTGCCAGCAGCGCCGGGACATCTGACTCCTACGAGCAGTACCTC. It yields the protein CASSAGTSDSYEQYL.

The count of this clonotype is one. With a much larger clone just one base away, this may be a read error. The chain employs TRBV20-1 and TRBJ1-1, with 8 bases fitting TRBD1. CDR3 length: 15 amino acids. V lost 7 bases to trimming and J lost 5 bases; unmatched junction nucleotides: 15. Germline CDR1 and CDR2: DFQATT and SNEGSKA (reference sequence). CDR3 nucleotide sequence: TGCAGTGGTAGTGGAGCAGGGGGCGCGGGGACTGAAGCTTTCTTT. Amino acid sequence: CSGSGAGGAGTEAFF.

The chain combines TRBV28 with TRBJ2-7; D perhaps matches TRBD1 (7 bases). Germline lookup yields CDR1 MDHEN and CDR2 SYDVKM. This CDR3 is 14 amino acids long. The V and J ends lost 7 bases and 4 bases respectively, with 17 bases between them. This CDR3 reads CASKEGTDPYEQYF. CDR3 nucleotides: TGTGCCAGCAAGGAGGGGACAGACCCTTACGAGCAGTACTTC. The whole variable domain, remainder taken from reference TRBV28 and TRBJ2-7, is DVKVTQSSRYLVKRTGEKVFLECVQDMDHENMFWYRQDPGLGLRLIYFSYDVKMKEKGDIPEGYSVSREKKERFSLILESASTNQTSMYLCASKEGTDPYEQYFGPGTRLTVT.

This clonotype was picked up one time. This could be a read error, since a much larger clone is one nucleotide away. The chain is built from TRBV28 and TRBJ2-5; 8 positions agree with TRBD1. Trimming took 6 bases from V and 0 from J; bases not matched to a gene: 9. The germline V gene encodes CDR1 MDHEN and CDR2 SYDVKM. The CDR3 spans 16 residues. CDR3 nucleotides: TGTGCCAGCAGGCCGGGACAGGTTGCGTACCAAGAGACCCAGTACTTC. Encoded protein: CASRPGQVAYQETQYF.

This chain connects TRBV20-1 to TRBJ2-1; D is unresolved. CDR3 size: 14 residues. CDR1 and CDR2 from the germline V gene are DFQATT and SNEGSKA (reference sequence). The V and J ends lost 1 base and 0 bases respectively, with 7 bases between them. The CDR3 region has the DNA TGCAGTGCTAGAGTAGAGGCCTCCTACAATGAGCAGTTCTTC. This codes for CSARVEASYNEQFF.

Only a few counts were recorded for this clonotype. The V call is TRBV7-2, the J call TRBJ2-1; D may be TRBD1 (6 bases). The V end lost 5 bases, the J end lost 4 bases, and 15 bases lay between the germline ends. The CDR3 runs 15 residues. Germline V gives CDR1 SGHTA, CDR2 FQGNSA. The CDR3 spells CASSIYLGAYNEQFF. The CDR3 nucleotides are TGTGCCAGCAGCATTTACTTGGGGGCTTACAATGAGCAGTTCTTC.

The chain couples TRBV7-6 to TRBJ1-5; 7 positions match TRBD1. This CDR3 has 14 amino acids. CDR1 is SGHVS, CDR2 FNYEAQ, per germline. The trim removed 5 bases at V and 7 bases at J, leaving 8 bases unmatched. The CDR3, as DNA: TGTGCCAGCAGCGAAACAGGGGTACGACAGCCCCAGCATTTT. Translation gives CASSETGVRQPQHF. Complete variable domain (other parts from reference TRBV7-6 and TRBJ1-5): GAGVSQSPRYKVTKRGQDVALRCDPISGHVSLYWYRQALGQGPEFLTYFNYEAQQDKSGLPNDRFSAERPEGSISTLTIQRTEQRDSAMYRCASSETGVRQPQHFGDGTRLSIL.

A word on this clonotype: This could be a read error, since a much larger clone is one nucleotide away. The J gene is TRBJ2-3, the V gene TRBV6-6, with D possibly being TRBD2 (7 bases). V was pared by 5 bases and J by 2 bases, with 14 bases between. CDR1 is MNHNY, CDR2 SVGAGI, per germline (reference sequence). CDR3 size: 15 residues. The CDR3 DNA reads TGTGCCAGCAGTGGGGGGGGGCATATCACAGATACGCAGTATTTT. This translates into CASSGGGHITDTQYF.

V and J are TRBV12-3 or TRBV12-4 and TRBJ1-5; weak D call: TRBD1 (5 bases). V dropped 1 base and J dropped 6 bases, with 10 bases sitting between them. CDR3 length: 14 amino acids. The CDR3: CASSLGAGSQPQHF. Here the CDR3 DNA reads TGTGCCAGCAGTTTAGGGGCAGGGAGTCAGCCCCAGCATTTT.

In this sample, this clonotype turned up a few times. CDR3: CASSQLEAGGADTQYF. CDR3 bases: TGTGCCAGCAGCCAACTCGAAGCGGGAGGAGCAGATACGCAGTATTTT. The V call is TRBV4-2, the J call TRBJ2-3, with 9 bases lining up with TRBD2. The CDR3 consists of 16 residues. J gave up 4 bases and V 2 bases, and 7 bases lay outside the gene matches. Germline assignment: CDR1 LGHNA and CDR2 YNFKEQ.

The V call is TRBV20-1, the J call TRBJ1-1; maybe TRBD1 (5 bases). CDR1 is DFQATT, CDR2 SNEGSKA, per germline (reference sequence). The CDR3 contains 15 residues. Trimming took off 2 bases at V and 1 base at J, with 14 bases between the two ends. CDR3 sequence (DNA): TGCAGTGCTAGACCCCGGGACGGCCCGAACACTGAAGCTTTCTTT. Its protein product is CSARPRDGPNTEAFF.

This clonotype was found a few times. V gene TRBV19 combines with J gene TRBJ1-5, with D unclear. Germline loops: CDR1 LNHDA, CDR2 SQIVND (reference sequence). This CDR3 is 15 amino acids long. V shed 6 bases and J shed 2 bases, with 14 bases lying between them. The DNA of the CDR3 is TGTGCCAGTAGCATGCGGGATGCGGGCAATCAGCCCCAGCATTTT. It specifies CASSMRDAGNQPQHF.

The chain has TRBV3-1 and TRBJ2-7, with D maybe TRBD1 (5 bases). Germline V lookup: CDR1 LGHDT, CDR2 YNNKEL (reference sequence). This CDR3 spans 15 amino acids. V was shortened by 0 bases and J by 0 bases, with 9 bases between the two germline ends. The CDR3 here is CASSQDSGHSYEQYF. The CDR3 region has the DNA TGTGCCAGCAGCCAAGATAGTGGACACTCCTACGAGCAGTACTTC.

Worth noting for this clonotype: This may stem from a read error, because a much larger clone lies one nucleotide away. The CDR3 nucleotides read TGTGACAGCAGCCCGACCATAGGTGAAAAACTGTTTTTT. Protein: CDSSPTIGEKLFF. This rearrangement joins TRBV7-2 to TRBJ1-4; D remains ambiguous. This CDR3 region has 13 residues. Germline V gene sequence: CDR1 SGHTA, CDR2 FQGNSA. Drawing the rest from reference TRBV7-2 and TRBJ1-4, the complete variable domain is GAGVSQSPSNKVTEKGKDVELRCDPISGHTALYWYRQSLGQGLEFLIYFQGNSAPDKSGLPSDRFSAERTGGSVSTLTIQRTQQEDSAVYLCDSSPTIGEKLFFGSGTQLSVL.

This clonotype was seen only a few times. This CDR3 reads CASSAGDRNQPQHF. DNA of the CDR3: TGTGCCAGCAGCGCAGGGGACCGGAATCAGCCCCAGCATTTT. The chain carries TRBV9 and TRBJ1-5; D possibly corresponds to TRBD1 (6 bases). V dropped 3 bases and J dropped 4 bases, with 11 bases sitting between them. This CDR3 contains 14 residues. Germline CDR1 reads SGDLS; CDR2 reads YYNGEE.

This sequence joins TRBV19 and TRBJ2-7, with TRBD1 matching 8 bases. The CDR3 runs 11 residues. CDR1 is LNHDA, CDR2 SQIVND, per germline (reference sequence). The junction had 6 bases not matched to a gene; V was cut back by 11 bases and J by 6 bases. CDR3: CAAGGRGEQYF. The CDR3 coding sequence is TGTGCCGCAGGGGGCCGGGGCGAGCAGTACTTC.

This clonotype has more than one count but fewer than ten. At one boundary the junction diverges from the germline segment, which might be a read error. This chain links TRBV4-2 with TRBJ2-7, with D uncertain. This CDR3 is built from 14 residues. Per the germline V gene, CDR1 is LGHNA and CDR2 is YNFKEQ. The CDR3 loop is CASTLEASHYEQHF. In DNA, the CDR3 is TGTGCCAGCACCCTAGAGGCTTCGCATTACGAGCAGCACTTC.

This clonotype was counted at least ten times. This sequence joins TRBV11-2 and TRBJ2-5; the match to TRBD2 covers 12 bases. Germline assignment: CDR1 SGHAT and CDR2 FQNNGV. Trimming cost V 5 bases and J 1 base; bases outside gene matches: 5. This CDR3 region has 16 residues. CDR3 region: CASSLAGGRSQETQYF. Written as DNA, the CDR3 is TGTGCCAGCAGCCTAGCGGGGGGGCGATCCCAAGAGACCCAGTACTTC.

V gene TRBV20-1 combines with J gene TRBJ2-7, with D unresolved. This CDR3 region has 12 residues. V lost 0 bases to trimming and J lost 3 bases, with 6 bases between them. Germline V gene data show CDR1 as DFQATT and CDR2 as SNEGSKA (reference sequence). CDR3 region: CSAREEFYEQYF. DNA of the CDR3: TGCAGTGCTAGAGAGGAGTTCTACGAGCAGTACTTC.

At least ten counts were recorded for this clonotype. This chain's CDR3 is CASSLGQMNTEAFF. CDR3 in DNA: TGTGCCAGCAGCTTGGGACAGATGAACACTGAAGCTTTCTTT. This chain joins TRBV27 and TRBJ1-1; 7 bases match TRBD1. The germline V gene has CDR1 MNHEY and CDR2 SMNVEV (reference sequence). The CDR3 length is 14 residues. V trimming: 6 bases; J trimming: 0 bases; junction bases outside the gene matches: 4.

This clonotype showed up many times. The CDR3 DNA sequence: TGTGCCAGCAGTCCAAGACACAGGGGGCCTGGGGCCAACGTCCTGACTTTC. Encoded protein: CASSPRHRGPGANVLTF. The chain recombines TRBV28 with TRBJ2-6, with 9 bases identical to TRBD1. The CDR3 totals 17 residues. Germline loops: CDR1 MDHEN, CDR2 SYDVKM. Trimming at V came to 5 bases and at J to 2 bases, leaving 7 bases not matched to a gene.

Concerning this clonotype: This may be a read error, as it is one base from a much larger clone. The genes are TRBV4-3 and TRBJ1-1; unclear D gene. The germline CDR1 and CDR2 sequences are LGHNA and YSLEER. The CDR3 has 18 amino acids. CDR3 sequence reads: CASSQERGRPSMNTEALF. CDR3 nucleotide sequence: TGCGCCAGCAGCCAAGAACGCGGCCGTCCTTCCATGAACACTGAAGCTCTCTTT.

Regarding this clonotype: This may be a read error, as it is one base from a much larger clone. The rearrangement joins TRBV7-9 to TRBJ2-2; a possible D gene is TRBD2 (6 bases). The V gene's germline CDR1 is SEHNR and CDR2 FQNEAQ (reference sequence). The CDR3 runs to 14 residues. This chain's CDR3 is CASSFAGEAGGLFF. The CDR3 bases are TGTGCCAGCAGCTTCGCCGGGGAGGCCGGGGGGCTGTTTTTT.

This clonotype was seen at least ten times. The genes are TRBV14 and TRBJ2-7, with 7 bases fitting TRBD2. Germline trimming cut 1 base from V and 0 bases from J; bases unmatched to any gene: 3. This CDR3 is built from 15 residues. Per germline, CDR1 SGHDN and CDR2 FVKESK. CDR3 DNA: TGTGCCAGCAGCCAAGGCCCTAGCGGCTCCTACGAGCAGTACTTC. It translates to CASSQGPSGSYEQYF.

The sample holds many counts of this clonotype. The chain links TRBV5-1 to TRBJ1-1; no reliable D call. From germline, CDR1 is SGHRS and CDR2 YFSETQ. The germline V and J ends were trimmed by 0 bases and 5 bases, with 14 bases remaining between them. The CDR3 loop spans 15 amino acids. This CDR3 is CASSLEGPLRTEAFF. DNA for the CDR3: TGCGCCAGCAGCTTGGAAGGCCCACTGAGGACTGAAGCTTTCTTT.

The table lists this clonotype with many counts. The chain is built from TRBV20-1 and TRBJ1-5, with TRBD1 matching over 7 bases. J gave up 0 bases and V 1 base, and 0 bases lay outside the gene matches. CDR3 length: 14 residues. The germline V gene encodes CDR1 DFQATT and CDR2 SNEGSKA (reference sequence). In DNA form, the CDR3 reads TGCAGTGCTAGAGGGGACAGTAGCAATCAGCCCCAGCATTTT. Amino acids: CSARGDSSNQPQHF.